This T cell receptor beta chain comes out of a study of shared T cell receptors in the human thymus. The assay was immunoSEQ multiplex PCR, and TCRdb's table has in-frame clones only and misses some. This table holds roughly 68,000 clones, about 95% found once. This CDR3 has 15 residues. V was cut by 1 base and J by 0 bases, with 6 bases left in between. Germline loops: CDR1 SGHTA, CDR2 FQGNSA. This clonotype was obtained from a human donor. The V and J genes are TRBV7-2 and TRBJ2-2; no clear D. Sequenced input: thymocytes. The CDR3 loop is CASSLVVANTGELFF. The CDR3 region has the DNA TGTGCCAGCAGCTTAGTGGTAGCGAACACCGGGGAGCTGTTTTTT.